The TCR beta chain under discussion was sequenced for a study of blood T cell repertoires in COVID-19. For the study at large: The United States, Italy and Spain supplied acute and convalescent COVID-19 samples.

This CDR3 has 13 amino acids. The V gene's germline CDR1 is DFQATT and CDR2 SNEGSKA (reference sequence). After removal of 5 bases from V and 4 bases from J, the junction contained 7 bases not matched to a gene. In the study's own analysis: Amplification of reference gene primers provided the estimated nucleated cell counts. Here immunoSEQ multiplex PCR was the method, and the copy in TCRdb shows in-frame clones only, minus some. V and J calls and clone size are those listed in that table; D and trimming were worked out from the DNA. Seen here are some 90,000 clones, approximately 90% observed once, and the top ten hold about 9.1%. This clone has only a few counts.

The rearrangement joins TRBV20-1 to TRBJ1-2; the match to TRBD1 covers 7 bases. This TCR came from a man aged 50 to 59 with acute or convalescent COVID-19. What was sequenced was peripheral blood. The CDR3: CSAGGTDLYGYTF. CDR3 coding DNA: TGCAGTGCTGGTGGGACAGATCTCTATGGCTACACCTTC.